The 29 T cell receptor beta chains reported below all come from one sample, sequenced in a study of blood T cell repertoires in COVID-19. The method was immunoSEQ multiplex PCR; TCRdb's version includes in-frame clones alone and lacks a portion of them. The repertoire consists of 300,000 to 400,000 clones, with around 87% occurring once and the leading ten covering roughly 0.99%. The specimen sequenced was PBMCs or T cells enriched from blood (not recorded which). Receptors were obtained from a man aged 18 to 30 who had recovered from COVID-19.

The V call is TRBV6-5, the J call TRBJ1-1; D perhaps matches TRBD1 (6 bases). The V gene's germline CDR1 is MNHEY and CDR2 SVGAGI. CDR3 length: 14 amino acids. V was pared by 10 bases and J by 6 bases, with 21 bases between. The CDR3 loop is CATSGGRGFAEAFF. For the CDR3, the DNA is TGTGCCACCTCCGGGGGGCGCGGTTTCGCTGAAGCTTTCTTT.

J is TRBJ2-3 and V is TRBV19; TRBD1 aligns across 8 bases. The CDR3 loop spans 15 amino acids. The germline V gene encodes CDR1 LNHDA and CDR2 SQIVND (reference sequence). V lost 10 bases to trimming and J lost 2 bases; unmatched junction nucleotides: 11. The CDR3, as DNA: TGTGCCACAACGACAGGGGATACGTCCACAGATACGCAGTATTTT. Protein: CATTTGDTSTDTQYF.

The chain links TRBV18 to TRBJ2-1; weak D call: TRBD1 (6 bases). V dropped 4 bases and J dropped 5 bases, with 9 bases sitting between them. The CDR3 runs 13 residues. Germline V gives CDR1 KGHSH, CDR2 LQKENI. CDR3 region: CASSRQEDNEQFF. The CDR3 DNA reads as TGTGCCAGCTCACGACAGGAAGACAATGAGCAGTTCTTC.

This sequence joins TRBV4-1 and TRBJ1-1, with 8 bases matching TRBD1. The CDR3 covers 13 residues. Germline V gene lookup returns CDR1 MGHRA and CDR2 YSYEKL. Germline trimming cut 4 bases from V and 10 bases from J; bases unmatched to any gene: 8. The CDR3 loop reads CASSPGQGTGAFF. The CDR3 DNA is TGCGCCAGCAGCCCAGGACAGGGAACAGGAGCTTTCTTT.

This sequence joins TRBV3-1 (or the pseudogene TRBV3-2) and TRBJ2-7, with a tentative D call TRBD1 (6 bases). This CDR3 has 13 residues. Germline V gene lookup returns CDR1 LGHDT and CDR2 YNNKEL (reference sequence). Trimming removed 3 bases at V and 2 bases at J, with 8 bases between. This chain's CDR3 is CASSHHRAYEQYF. The CDR3 DNA is TGTGCCAGCAGCCATCACAGGGCCTACGAGCAGTACTTC.

This chain uses TRBV4-3 with TRBJ2-5; TRBD1 matches at 7 bases. V gave up 1 base and J gave up 4 bases; unmatched junction bases: 3. The germline V gene has CDR1 LGHNA and CDR2 YSLEER. The length of the CDR3 is 14 residues. CDR3 DNA: TGCGCCAGCAGCCAAGTGACAGGGAGAGAGACCCAGTACTTC. Its protein is CASSQVTGRETQYF.

The chain couples TRBV13 to TRBJ2-1, with D maybe TRBD1 (5 bases). CDR3 length: 12 amino acids. The ends were cut back, 5 bases at V and 5 bases at J, with 7 bases in the middle. The V gene's germline CDR1 is PRHDT and CDR2 FYEKMQ (reference sequence). The CDR3 nucleotides are TGTGCCAGCAGCCTCAGGGACAATGAGCAGTTCTTC. Translation gives CASSLRDNEQFF.

V gene TRBV7-9 combines with J gene TRBJ1-4; no firm D call. CDR1 is SEHNR and CDR2 is FQNEAQ in the germline V gene (reference sequence). V gave up 5 bases and J gave up 0 bases, with 10 bases separating them. The CDR3 is 15 amino acids. The CDR3 protein is CASSPELATNEKLFF. CDR3 sequence (DNA): TGTGCCAGCAGCCCCGAGTTGGCAACTAATGAAAAACTGTTTTTT.

The chain employs TRBV18 and TRBJ1-1; 7 bases are a match to TRBD1. The CDR3 is 15 residues long. The V and J ends lost 7 bases and 3 bases, in that order; junction bases with no gene match: 11. CDR1 and CDR2 (germline): KGHSH, LQKENI. CDR3 DNA sequence: TGTGCCAGCTTGGACAGGCCTTATGGGGACACTGAAGCTTTCTTT. Translation gives CASLDRPYGDTEAFF. The full variable domain, its missing parts supplied by reference TRBV18 and TRBJ1-1, is NAGVMQNPRHLVRRRGQEARLRCSPMKGHSHVYWYRQLPEEGLKFMVYLQKENIIDESGMPKERFSAEFPKEGPSILRIQQVVRGDSAAYFCASLDRPYGDTEAFFGQGTRLTVV.

This clone was counted a single time. The chain recombines TRBV19 with TRBJ1-2; maybe TRBD1 (5 bases). There are 13 residues in the CDR3. V lost 5 bases and J lost 3, with 10 bases in between. CDR1 is LNHDA and CDR2 is SQIVND in the germline V gene (reference sequence). The CDR3 protein is CASSSTGYYGYTF. The CDR3 DNA follows: TGTGCCAGTAGTTCAACAGGATACTATGGCTACACCTTC.

The V call is TRBV11-2, the J call TRBJ2-7, with D unclear. The germline V gene encodes CDR1 SGHAT and CDR2 FQNNGV. This CDR3 has 13 residues. The V end was cut by 5 bases, the J end by 11 bases, with 19 bases between. The CDR3 nucleotides read TGTGCCAGCAGCGCGACCCAGCGAGAGAAGGAGTACTTC. Translating it yields CASSATQREKEYF. The variable domain in full, completed from reference TRBV11-2 and TRBJ2-7, reads EAGVAQSPRYKIIEKRQSVAFWCNPISGHATLYWYQQILGQGPKLLIQFQNNGVVDDSQLPKDRFSAERLKGVDSTLKIQPAKLEDSAVYLCASSATQREKEYFGPGTRLTVT.

V is TRBV4-1 and J is TRBJ2-5; D is undetermined. The CDR3 length is 13 residues. V was cut by 1 base and J by 4 bases, with 7 bases left in between. Looked up from germline, CDR1 is MGHRA and CDR2 is YSYEKL. CDR3 in DNA: TGCGCCAGCAGCCAAGCCGAGCTAGAGACCCAGTACTTC. Its translation is CASSQAELETQYF.

The chain couples TRBV7-9 to TRBJ1-4; D unclear. This CDR3 contains 13 residues. Germline CDR1 reads SEHNR; CDR2 reads FQNEAQ (reference sequence). Trimming cost V 5 bases and J 4 bases, with 8 bases left between them. CDR3 in DNA: TGTGCCAGCAGCAAGGACTTTAATGAAAAACTGTTTTTT. Amino acids: CASSKDFNEKLFF. Variable domain in full (rest from reference TRBV7-9 and TRBJ1-4): DTGVSQNPRHKITKRGQNVTFRCDPISEHNRLYWYRQTLGQGPEFLTYFQNEAQLEKSRLLSDRFSAERPKGSFSTLEIQRTEQGDSAMYLCASSKDFNEKLFFGSGTQLSVL.

A remark on this clone: The same CDR3 also results from other DNA sequences found in this sample. The rearrangement joins TRBV12-3 or TRBV12-4 to TRBJ2-7; tentative D call: TRBD2 (6 bases). Trimming took 5 bases from V and 7 from J, leaving 9 bases between them. The CDR3 sequence is 11 residues long. CDR3 sequence (DNA): TGTGCCAGCAGTAGTGGGGGGGAGCAGTACTTC. It yields the protein CASSSGGEQYF.

The rearrangement links TRBV6-5 to TRBJ2-7, with 7 bases aligning to TRBD1. Germline CDR1 MNHEY, CDR2 SVGAGI. The V segment lost 8 bases and the J segment 6 bases; nucleotides outside the gene matches: 10. This CDR3 spans 13 amino acids. CDR3 in amino acids: CASAKTGLAEQYF. The DNA for the CDR3 is TGTGCCAGCGCCAAGACAGGGTTGGCCGAGCAGTACTTC.

The chain is built from TRBV5-1 and TRBJ1-1; TRBD1 is a possible D gene (5 bases). The ends were cut back, 4 bases at V and 7 bases at J, with 14 bases in the middle. There are 13 residues in the CDR3. Germline CDR1 SGHRS, CDR2 YFSETQ. CDR3 sequence: CASSLFQGNEAFF. CDR3 coding DNA: TGCGCCAGCAGCCTATTTCAGGGAAATGAAGCTTTCTTT.

This clone was picked up one time. The J gene is TRBJ2-1, the V gene TRBV18; D perhaps matches TRBD1 (6 bases). The CDR3 has 12 residues. V lost 6 bases and J 10 bases, leaving 13 bases between the germline ends. Per germline, CDR1 KGHSH and CDR2 LQKENI. The CDR3 coding sequence is TGTGCCAGCTCGCTCGACGGACAGGAGCAGTTCTTC. It is translated as CASSLDGQEQFF.

The J gene is TRBJ1-2, the V gene TRBV19; D is possibly TRBD1 (6 bases). Germline values: CDR1 LNHDA, CDR2 SQIVND (reference sequence). The CDR3 length is 15 residues. Trimming cost V 1 base and J 3 bases, with 12 bases left between them. The CDR3 DNA is TGTGCCAGTAGTATAGCCGCCTCAGGGGACTATGGCTACACCTTC. Protein: CASSIAASGDYGYTF. The complete variable domain, with remaining parts taken from reference TRBV19 and TRBJ1-2, reads DGGITQSPKYLFRKEGQNVTLSCEQNLNHDAMYWYRQDPGQGLRLIYYSQIVNDFQKGDIAEGYSVSREKKESFPLTVTSAQKNPTAFYLCASSIAASGDYGYTFGSGTRLTVV.

The count of this clone is one. This rearrangement joins TRBV5-8 to TRBJ1-1; D not certain. Germline CDR1 is SGHTS and CDR2 is YDEGEE. V was pared by 2 bases and J by 7 bases, with 21 bases between. The length of the CDR3 is 16 residues. CDR3: CASSFHPTAETYEAFF. CDR3 DNA: TGTGCCAGCAGCTTTCACCCGACCGCGGAGACCTATGAAGCTTTCTTT.

V gene TRBV3-1 (or the pseudogene TRBV3-2) combines with J gene TRBJ2-2; D is ambiguous. Per germline, CDR1 LGHDT and CDR2 YNNKEL (reference sequence). The CDR3 totals 11 residues. V dropped 4 bases and J dropped 8 bases, with 5 bases sitting between them. CDR3 loop: CASSRAGELFF. DNA for the CDR3: TGTGCCAGCAGCCGCGCAGGGGAGCTGTTTTTT.

The chain recombines TRBV6-1 with TRBJ2-7; D remains ambiguous. The CDR3 has 17 amino acids. Germline assignment: CDR1 MNHNS and CDR2 SASEGT. The V end was cut by 2 bases, the J end by 2 bases, with 19 bases between. In nucleotides, the CDR3 is TGTGCCAGCAGTGAACTCCTAAGATTTAATAGTCCCTACGAGCAGTACTTC. It specifies CASSELLRFNSPYEQYF.

This clone was observed a single time. This chain connects TRBV5-1 to TRBJ2-3; TRBD2 is a possible D gene (5 bases). Trimming left V 6 bases short and J 0 bases short, with 8 bases between. Germline V gene lookup returns CDR1 SGHRS and CDR2 YFSETQ. CDR3 size: 13 residues. The DNA for the CDR3 is TGCGCCAGCATGGAGGACAGCACAGATACGCAGTATTTT. Protein: CASMEDSTDTQYF.

V gene TRBV18 combines with J gene TRBJ1-3; the match to TRBD1 covers 7 bases. This CDR3 has 16 amino acids. Per the germline V gene, CDR1 is KGHSH and CDR2 is LQKENI. V was pared by 6 bases and J by 4 bases, with 12 bases of the junction left unmatched. CDR3 bases: TGTGCCAGCTCCCCCGTCTCCGGGACAGAAGGAAACACCATATATTTT. Translation gives CASSPVSGTEGNTIYF.

J is TRBJ2-7 and V is TRBV7-9; 7 nucleotides match TRBD2. The ends lost 4 bases at V and 3 bases at J; junction bases unmatched: 6. From germline, CDR1 is SEHNR and CDR2 FQNEAQ (reference sequence). The CDR3 runs 14 residues. The CDR3 protein is CASSSTGGFYEQYF. In nucleotides, the CDR3 is TGTGCCAGCAGCTCAACGGGGGGATTCTACGAGCAGTACTTC.

Remarks on this clone: The same CDR3 arises from other DNA sequences in this sample as well. This chain joins TRBV9 and TRBJ1-1; the D gene is possibly TRBD1 (6 bases). The CDR3 spans 13 residues. The ends were cut back, 4 bases at V and 5 bases at J, with 12 bases in the middle. CDR1 SGDLS and CDR2 YYNGEE come from the germline V gene. CDR3 DNA sequence: TGTGCCAGCAGCTCGGGGGGGCGGACTGAAGCTTTCTTT. This sequence encodes CASSSGGRTEAFF.

The V and J genes are TRBV7-9 and TRBJ2-1; 7 nucleotides line up with TRBD1. The trim removed 6 bases at V and 9 bases at J, leaving 11 bases unmatched. CDR1 and CDR2 from the germline V gene are SEHNR and FQNEAQ (reference sequence). The CDR3 is made up of 14 amino acids. In nucleotides, the CDR3 is TGTGCCAGCAGACCTCCTACAGGGGCGGGTGAGCAGTTCTTC. This translates into CASRPPTGAGEQFF. Filled out from reference TRBV7-9 and TRBJ2-1, the complete variable domain reads DTGVSQNPRHKITKRGQNVTFRCDPISEHNRLYWYRQTLGQGPEFLTYFQNEAQLEKSRLLSDRFSAERPKGSFSTLEIQRTEQGDSAMYLCASRPPTGAGEQFFGPGTRLTVL.

This chain connects TRBV6-5 to TRBJ1-1; TRBD1 aligns across 9 bases. This CDR3 comprises 15 residues. CDR1 is MNHEY and CDR2 is SVGAGI in the germline V gene. J was trimmed by 5 bases and V by 1 base; bases with no gene match: 5. CDR3 loop: CASSYYTGGKTEAFF. CDR3 nucleotide sequence: TGTGCCAGCAGTTACTATACAGGGGGCAAGACTGAAGCTTTCTTT.

The rearrangement links TRBV6-5 to TRBJ1-2, with a weak D call TRBD1 (6 bases). The CDR3 is 13 residues long. V was shortened by 6 bases and J by 7 bases, with 15 bases between the two germline ends. Per the germline V gene, CDR1 is MNHEY and CDR2 is SVGAGI. The CDR3 DNA reads as TGTGCCAGCAGGATAGGACAGTCCCGTGGCTACACCTTC. Translating gives CASRIGQSRGYTF.

The chain carries TRBV27 and TRBJ2-1; a weak D match, TRBD1 (5 bases). Trimming pared 0 bases from V and 6 bases from J, leaving 12 bases between. The CDR3 sequence is 15 residues long. Germline V gives CDR1 MNHEY, CDR2 SMNVEV (reference sequence). The CDR3 reads CASSLSRTQINEQFF. Here the CDR3 DNA reads TGTGCCAGCAGTTTATCACGGACACAAATCAATGAGCAGTTCTTC.